The rows below give T cell receptor beta chains drawn from one sample of a study of technical replicates of blood from a few donors. Produced via immunoSEQ multiplex PCR; TCRdb's table is partial and in-frame only. Seen here are some 70,000 clones, just over 90% observed once, and the top ten hold roughly 5%. Sequencing was performed on PBMCs. These TCRs come from a human donor in good health. Some clones in this sample may be carry-over from other donors' samples. Each CDR3 is given with its conserved first and last residue. Each record gives: J gene, V gene, clone size, D gene, CDR3 DNA, CDR3 protein. D genes are given only for firm matches. The listing skips clone size in some rows; elsewhere it reads once, few, many or a size class.

j_gene: TRBJ1-2
v_gene: TRBV27
abundance: NA
d_gene: NA
CDR3nt: TGTGCCAGCAGTAGCGTGGGGGCAGGGAACTATGGCTACACCTTC
CDR3aa: CASSSVGAGNYGYTF

j_gene: TRBJ1-6
v_gene: TRBV27
abundance: NA
d_gene: NA
CDR3nt: TGTGCCAGCAGTCCCCAGGAAGTCAGCTCCTATAATTCACCCCTCCACTTT
CDR3aa: CASSPQEVSSYNSPLHF

j_gene: TRBJ1-5
v_gene: TRBV19
abundance: NA
d_gene: TRBD1
CDR3nt: TGTGCCAGTAGTAGCCAAACAGGGGGTATCAATCAGCCCCAGCATTTT
CDR3aa: CASSSQTGGINQPQHF

j_gene: TRBJ2-5
v_gene: TRBV6-1
abundance: once
d_gene: NA
CDR3nt: TGTGCCAGCAGTGAAGTGATAGTGGAGACCCAGTACTTC
CDR3aa: CASSEVIVETQYF

j_gene: TRBJ1-2
v_gene: TRBV9
abundance: NA
d_gene: TRBD1
CDR3nt: TGTGCCAGTAGCGTAGGTGACAGGGGTGCCTATGGCTACACCTTC
CDR3aa: CASSVGDRGAYGYTF

j_gene: TRBJ1-2
v_gene: TRBV29-1
abundance: NA
d_gene: TRBD1
CDR3nt: TGCAGCGCCGCCCCGGGACAGGGGTTCCATCAAGGTGGCTACACCTTC
CDR3aa: CSAAPGQGFHQGGYTF

j_gene: TRBJ1-2
v_gene: TRBV4-1
abundance: NA
d_gene: NA
CDR3nt: TGCGCCAGCAGCCAAGGGTGGGACACCATTTGGTATGGCTACACCTTC
CDR3aa: CASSQGWDTIWYGYTF

j_gene: TRBJ1-6
v_gene: TRBV2
abundance: NA
d_gene: NA
CDR3nt: TGTGCCAGCTCCCCGGGGACCTATAATTCACCCCTCCACTTT
CDR3aa: CASSPGTYNSPLHF

j_gene: TRBJ2-5
v_gene: TRBV11-2
abundance: NA
d_gene: TRBD2
CDR3nt: TGTGCCAGCAGCTTAGATGGCGGGGGGGCAAGGGCGACCCAGTACTTC
CDR3aa: CASSLDGGGARATQYF

j_gene: TRBJ2-1
v_gene: TRBV7-2
abundance: NA
d_gene: NA
CDR3nt: TGTGCCAGCAGCTTAGGCAGGGGGGCTTACAATGAGCAGTTCTTC
CDR3aa: CASSLGRGAYNEQFF

j_gene: TRBJ2-7
v_gene: TRBV2
abundance: NA
d_gene: TRBD2
CDR3nt: TGTGCCAGCAGTGGGACTAGCGGGGACTACGAGCAGTACTTC
CDR3aa: CASSGTSGDYEQYF

j_gene: TRBJ2-7
v_gene: TRBV29-1
abundance: NA
d_gene: NA
CDR3nt: TGCAGCGTGGCCCGGGCTAGGGGCACCTACGAGCAGTACTTC
CDR3aa: CSVARARGTYEQYF

j_gene: TRBJ1-5
v_gene: TRBV30
abundance: NA
d_gene: NA
CDR3nt: TGTGCCTGTGGACAGAAGAATCAGCCCCAGCATTTT
CDR3aa: CACGQKNQPQHF

j_gene: TRBJ1-1
v_gene: TRBV25-1
abundance: NA
d_gene: NA
CDR3nt: TGTGCCAGCATGAGGGGGAAAGGGAACACTGAAGCTTTCTTT
CDR3aa: CASMRGKGNTEAFF

j_gene: TRBJ2-7
v_gene: TRBV6-5
abundance: NA
d_gene: TRBD2
CDR3nt: TGTGCCAGCAGTTACGAAGCGGGAGGGGTCTACGAGCAGTACTTC
CDR3aa: CASSYEAGGVYEQYF

j_gene: TRBJ1-2
v_gene: TRBV7-2
abundance: NA
d_gene: TRBD1
CDR3nt: TGTGCCAGCAGCTTACCGGACAGGGGGGACTATGGCTACACCTTC
CDR3aa: CASSLPDRGDYGYTF

j_gene: TRBJ1-6
v_gene: TRBV30
abundance: NA
d_gene: TRBD1
CDR3nt: TGTGCCTGGAGCGACAGGGCTAGAGGGAATTCACCCCTCCACTTT
CDR3aa: CAWSDRARGNSPLHF

j_gene: TRBJ1-1
v_gene: TRBV6-6
abundance: NA
d_gene: TRBD1
CDR3nt: TGTGCCAGCAGTTATCACGGACAGGGGGGACCTGAAGCTTTCTTT
CDR3aa: CASSYHGQGGPEAFF

j_gene: TRBJ2-2
v_gene: TRBV7-8
abundance: NA
d_gene: TRBD2
CDR3nt: TGTGCCAGCAGCTCGACACTAGCGGGGGCCACCGGGGAGCTGTTTTTT
CDR3aa: CASSSTLAGATGELFF

j_gene: TRBJ1-1
v_gene: TRBV7-8
abundance: NA
d_gene: NA
CDR3nt: TGTGCCAGCAGCTTTCCAGGAATCCTGAACACTGAAGCTTTCTTT
CDR3aa: CASSFPGILNTEAFF

j_gene: TRBJ2-5
v_gene: TRBV11-1
abundance: NA
d_gene: TRBD2
CDR3nt: TGTGCCAGCAGCCAAGGACTAGCGGGGGGAAAGACCCAGTACTTC
CDR3aa: CASSQGLAGGKTQYF

j_gene: TRBJ2-5
v_gene: TRBV7-3
abundance: NA
d_gene: NA
CDR3nt: TGTGCCAGCAGCTTAACCGGGACTCAAGAGACCCAGTACTTC
CDR3aa: CASSLTGTQETQYF